These 14 T cell receptor beta chains were sequenced from one sample in a study of blood T cells in healthy people across ages. With a J-beta primer mix and a sample-barcoded 5' primer, a second PCR ran about 6 to 11 cycles. Via MiXCR, TCRdb re-called the 5' RACE reads, giving one row per CDR3 protein. The sample has under 2 million distinct CDR3 sequences; around 35% are singletons. Sequenced material: blood. The receptor set was obtained from a woman aged 25 to 39 in good health.

The V gene is TRBV21-1, the J gene TRBJ2-4; TRBD2 is the table's D call, not checked against the DNA. The better agreement between TRBJ2-7 and the DNA end casts doubt on the J call. TRBV21-1 is a pseudogene segment. The CDR3 runs to 14 residues. In DNA form, the CDR3 reads TGTGCCAGCGGCCGACTAGCGGGGGGTGGCGAGCAGTACTTC. Amino acids: CASGRLAGGGEQYF.

The V gene is TRBV9, the J gene TRBJ2-3, with D unresolved. The CDR3 extends over 16 amino acids. Trimming took off 4 bases at V and 0 bases at J, with 15 bases between the two ends. From germline, CDR1 is SGDLS and CDR2 YYNGEE. The CDR3 reads CASSPQQKTSTDTQYF. In nucleotides, the CDR3 is TGTGCCAGCAGCCCCCAACAGAAGACGAGCACAGATACGCAGTATTTT.

This chain joins TRBV5-1 and TRBJ2-1; TRBD2 agrees at 7 bases. In germline, CDR1 is SGHRS, CDR2 YFSETQ. Trimming at V came to 4 bases and at J to 4 bases, leaving 8 bases not matched to a gene. CDR3 length: 15 amino acids. The CDR3, as DNA: TGCGCCAGCAGCGACGTGTTAGCGGGTTACAATGAGCAGTTCTTC. This codes for CASSDVLAGYNEQFF.

This clonotype was counted ten times or more. This chain connects TRBV4-2 to TRBJ2-3; 12 bases are shared with TRBD2. With V trimmed by 0 bases and J by 1 base, 14 bases remained unmatched. The germline CDR1 and CDR2 sequences are LGHNA and YNFKEQ. The CDR3 runs 21 residues. The CDR3 region has the DNA TGTGCCAGCAGCCAAGAATATAGTCTAGCGGGGGGGTCTACCCGCACAGATACGCAGTATTTT. This gives the protein CASSQEYSLAGGSTRTDTQYF.

This clonotype was picked up a small number of times. The chain combines TRBV28 with TRBJ1-3; tentatively, D is TRBD1 (5 bases). Per germline, CDR1 MDHEN and CDR2 SYDVKM. The V end lost 5 bases, the J end lost 16 bases, and 24 bases lay between the germline ends. The CDR3 contains 14 residues. The CDR3 loop is CASSPPHGAQGWYF. CDR3 nucleotides: TGTGCCAGCAGTCCCCCCCATGGGGCCCAGGGATGGTATTTT.

This chain links TRBV20-1 with TRBJ2-4, with 11 bases lining up with TRBD2. The length of the CDR3 is 14 residues. V shed 4 bases, J shed 5 bases, and the junction held 4 bases outside the gene matches. From germline, CDR1 is DFQATT and CDR2 SNEGSKA (reference sequence). The CDR3 DNA sequence: TGCAGTGCTATACAGACTAGCGGGGAAAACATTCAGTACTTC. Translation: CSAIQTSGENIQYF.

This clonotype was seen a handful of times. The chain joins TRBV28 to TRBJ2-1; no firm D call. With 6 bases removed from V and 9 bases from J, the gap between germline ends came to 15 bases. CDR1 is MDHEN, CDR2 SYDVKM, per germline. This CDR3 comprises 13 residues. This CDR3 reads CASSFRPRGEQFF. CDR3 sequence (DNA): TGTGCCAGCAGCTTTAGGCCCCGCGGTGAGCAGTTCTTC.

The rearrangement uses TRBV5-1 and TRBJ2-1; D ambiguous. Looked up from germline, CDR1 is SGHRS and CDR2 is YFSETQ. This CDR3 is built from 14 residues. Trimming cost V 0 bases and J 4 bases, with 8 bases left between them. CDR3 residues: CASSLEPGYNEQFF. CDR3 DNA: TGCGCCAGCAGCTTGGAACCCGGATACAATGAGCAGTTCTTC.

The genes are TRBV20-1 and TRBJ1-5, with TRBD1 matching 7 bases. V was clipped by 4 bases and J by 0 bases; unmatched bases: 12. The CDR3 has 17 residues. From germline, CDR1 is DFQATT and CDR2 SNEGSKA (reference sequence). CDR3 coding DNA: TGCAGTGCTATAAAGCTACAGGGGATGGATAGCAATCAGCCCCAGCATTTT. It is translated as CSAIKLQGMDSNQPQHF.

The sample holds a few counts of this clonotype. V gene TRBV6-5 combines with J gene TRBJ1-1; TRBD1 agrees at 10 bases. CDR1 and CDR2 from the germline V gene are MNHEY and SVGAGI. Unmatched junction bases numbered 6, after V lost 0 bases and J lost 5 bases. The CDR3 is made up of 16 amino acids. The CDR3 DNA sequence: TGTGCCAGCAGTTACTCCATCGGACAGGGGGAGACTGAAGCTTTCTTT. Its protein is CASSYSIGQGETEAFF.

DNA of the CDR3: TGCAGTGCTAGAGACGGGGCAGCCTTTGAAGAGACCCAGTACTTC. This gives the protein CSARDGAAFEETQYF. The chain recombines TRBV20-1 with TRBJ2-5; D could derive from TRBD1 or TRBD2 (5 bases each). In germline, CDR1 is DFQATT, CDR2 SNEGSKA (reference sequence). The CDR3 totals 15 residues. Trimming removed 0 bases at V and 3 bases at J, with 14 bases between.

This clonotype was counted once. The chain's CDR3 is CASSVSFLNTEAFF. CDR3 DNA sequence: TGTGCCAGCAGCGTTTCTTTCCTGAACACTGAAGCTTTCTTT. The J gene is TRBJ1-1, the V gene TRBV9, with no clear D. CDR1 and CDR2 (germline): SGDLS, YYNGEE. Trimming removed 2 bases from V and 0 bases from J, with 8 bases in between. The CDR3 is made up of 14 amino acids.

This clonotype has more than one count but fewer than ten. This chain joins TRBV7-6 and TRBJ2-5; 9 nucleotides agree with TRBD1. The J segment lost 11 bases and the V segment lost 5 bases, leaving 21 bases of the junction unmatched. This CDR3 comprises 17 residues. Germline lookup yields CDR1 SGHVS and CDR2 FNYEAQ. The CDR3 DNA follows: TGTGCCAGCAGCCCCATTAAGGGGAGGACAGGGGAATTAGAGCAGTACTTC. Translated, it gives CASSPIKGRTGELEQYF.

In this sample, this clonotype turned up a few times. The chain couples TRBV9 to TRBJ1-5; no firm D call. The CDR3 has 15 residues. V lost 4 bases, J lost 1 base, and 12 bases lay in between. CDR1 and CDR2 (germline): SGDLS, YYNGEE. The CDR3 nucleotides read TGTGCCAGCAGCCATCAAAGGGCGAGCAATCAGCCCCAGCATTTT. It yields the protein CASSHQRASNQPQHF. Complete variable domain (other parts from reference TRBV9 and TRBJ1-5): DSGVTQTPKHLITATGQRVTLRCSPRSGDLSVYWYQQSLDQGLQFLIQYYNGEERAKGNILERFSAQQFPDLHSELNLSSLELGDSALYFCASSHQRASNQPQHFGDGTRLSIL.